This T cell receptor beta chain stems from a study of shared clonotypes between healthy human individuals. Whole-study findings and limits: Estimated richness values were generally larger in naive subsets than in memory subsets. Rarefaction curves obtained for sorted subsets showed sequencing incomplete despite large depth.

The data were produced by immunoSEQ multiplex PCR, yet TCRdb's version contains in-frame clones alone and is incomplete. The data hold millions of clones, with 85% to 95% observed a single time. Nashville, Tennessee was home to all donors, each a Caucasian adult. Germline V gene sequence: CDR1 MNHNS, CDR2 SASEGT. The CDR3 is 15 amino acids. V dropped 1 base and J dropped 4 bases, with 13 bases sitting between them. As concerns this clone: Its antigen remains unknown.

The clonotype was recovered from a man aged 18 to 30 in good health. Some clones in this sample may be carry-over from other donors' samples. The V and J genes are TRBV6-1 and TRBJ1-2, with D perhaps TRBD1 (5 bases). The sequenced material came from naive CD4+ T cells from PBMCs. The subset was: CD45RA+ positively selected. CDR3 region: CASSEGAGKIYGYTF. The DNA of the CDR3 is TGTGCCAGCAGTGAAGGAGCAGGGAAGATCTATGGCTACACCTTC.